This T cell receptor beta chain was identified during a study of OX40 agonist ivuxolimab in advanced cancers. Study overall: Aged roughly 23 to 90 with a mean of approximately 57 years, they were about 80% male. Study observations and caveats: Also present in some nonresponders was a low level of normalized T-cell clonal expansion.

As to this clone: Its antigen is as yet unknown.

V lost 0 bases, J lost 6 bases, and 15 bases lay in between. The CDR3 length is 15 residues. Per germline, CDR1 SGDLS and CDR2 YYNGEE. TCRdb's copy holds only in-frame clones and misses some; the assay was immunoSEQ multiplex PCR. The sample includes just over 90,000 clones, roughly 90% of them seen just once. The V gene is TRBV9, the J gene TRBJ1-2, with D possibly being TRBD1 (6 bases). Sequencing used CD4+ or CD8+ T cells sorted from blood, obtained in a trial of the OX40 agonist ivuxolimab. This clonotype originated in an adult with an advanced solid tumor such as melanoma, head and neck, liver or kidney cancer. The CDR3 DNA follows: TGTGCCAGCAGCGTAGAACGTACAGGGTGGGATGGCTACACCTTC. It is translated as CASSVERTGWDGYTF.